Below, 29 T cell receptor beta chains from the same sample are listed, as sequenced in a study of T cells in Graves' hyperthyroidism and ophthalmopathy. Amplification of TCR beta CDR3 regions used RNA as the template. When the TCR CDR3 underwent first-round RT-PCR, the HTBI primer set was used. TCRdb reprocessed the multiplex PCR reads with MiXCR, giving one entry per CDR3 protein. The repertoire holds 95,000 to 110,000 distinct CDR3 sequences, 47% seen once, with about 26% in the top ten. Source material: blood. The source is a man aged 40-49 years with Graves' hyperthyroidism.

This clonotype was seen many times. V gene TRBV12-3 or TRBV12-4 combines with J gene TRBJ2-5; no reliable D call. This CDR3 has 13 residues. V lost 8 bases to trimming and J lost 1 base, with 11 bases between them. The CDR3 DNA sequence: TGTGCCAGCCGATTATGGGCCCAAGAGACCCAGTACTTC. It yields the protein CASRLWAQETQYF.

This clonotype was counted ten times or more. The chain joins TRBV20-1 to TRBJ1-1, with D perhaps TRBD1 (5 bases). Germline V gene sequence: CDR1 DFQATT, CDR2 SNEGSKA (reference sequence). The CDR3 runs to 13 residues. The V end was cut by 0 bases, the J end by 0 bases, with 5 bases between. CDR3 DNA: TGCAGTGCTAGAGACAGGGTGAACACTGAAGCTTTCTTT. Translated, it gives CSARDRVNTEAFF.

A word on this clonotype: Sequence at one end of the junction differs from germline and may be a read error. The chain employs TRBV7-2 and TRBJ2-2; D could derive from TRBD1 or TRBD2 (6 bases each). The CDR3 contains 15 residues. Germline V gene lookup returns CDR1 SGHTA and CDR2 FQGNSA. The CDR3 DNA reads TGTGCCAGCAGCTTAGTGGGGGCGAACACCGGGGGGCTGTTTTTT. It encodes CASSLVGANTGGLFF.

This clonotype was seen many times. This chain joins TRBV6-2 or TRBV6-3 and TRBJ1-2; D ambiguous. The CDR3 contains 15 residues. V shed 0 bases and J shed 4 bases, with 12 bases lying between them. Germline V CDR1 and CDR2: MNHEY, SVGEGT. The CDR3 coding sequence is TGTGCCAGCAGTTACTCGCCACATTGGGGCTATGGCTACACCTTC. Protein: CASSYSPHWGYGYTF.

This clonotype was detected once. V usage is TRBV7-6 and J usage is TRBJ2-1; TRBD1 might be the D (5 bases). Deletions cut 5 bases from V and 10 bases from J, with 21 bases between. Germline-derived CDR1 and CDR2 are SGHVS and FNYEAQ. The CDR3 is 15 residues long. The CDR3 loop reads CASSPRQGLGYEQFF. The CDR3 bases are TGTGCCAGCAGCCCGAGGCAGGGTCTGGGATACGAGCAGTTCTTC.

J is TRBJ1-2 and V is TRBV7-6; tentative D call: TRBD1 (5 bases). The germline V gene has CDR1 SGHVS and CDR2 FNYEAQ. V dropped 4 bases and J dropped 4 bases, with 19 bases sitting between them. This CDR3 is 16 amino acids long. The chain's CDR3 is CASSSQQVGYGYGYTF. Here the CDR3 DNA reads TGTGCCAGCAGCTCTCAACAGGTTGGGTACGGCTATGGCTACACCTTC. Variable domain in full (rest from reference TRBV7-6 and TRBJ1-2): GAGVSQSPRYKVTKRGQDVALRCDPISGHVSLYWYRQALGQGPEFLTYFNYEAQQDKSGLPNDRFSAERPEGSISTLTIQRTEQRDSAMYRCASSSQQVGYGYGYTFGSGTRLTVV.

The chain joins TRBV12-5 to TRBJ1-3, with D perhaps TRBD1 (6 bases). Germline V gives CDR1 LGHNT, CDR2 FRNRAP. This CDR3 spans 14 amino acids. In nucleotides, the CDR3 is TGTGCCAGTACAGGGACGGTCTCTGGAAACACCATATATTTT. As protein: CASTGTVSGNTIYF.

Notes on this clonotype: Because it lacks the conserved phenylalanine or tryptophan at the end, this CDR3 is likely a read error. Because the CDR3's place on the DNA is in doubt, the DNA is left out and the CDR3 is given as listed by TCRdb. The gene calls are TRBV7-2 and TRBJ1-4. From its first to its last residue, the CDR3 has 8 amino acids. CDR1 and CDR2 from the germline V gene are SGHTA and FQGNSA. CDR3 region: CASSLGHL.

The rearrangement joins TRBV7-3 to TRBJ1-2, with 8 bases aligning to TRBD1. Trimming at V came to 6 bases and at J to 13 bases, leaving 19 bases not matched to a gene. The V gene's germline CDR1 is SGHTA and CDR2 FQGTGA. CDR3 length: 15 amino acids. CDR3 nucleotide sequence: TGTGCCAGCAGTTCCACAGGGGGTATTAACTATGGCCGCACCTTC. This translates into CASSSTGGINYGRTF.

About this clonotype itself: A much larger clone lies a single base off, so this may be a read error. The chain carries TRBV5-1 and TRBJ2-2; unclear D gene. This CDR3 comprises 11 residues. Germline-derived CDR1 and CDR2 are SGHRS and YFSETQ. The CDR3 here is CVSSNTGELFF. In DNA, the CDR3 is TGCGTCAGCAGCAACACCGGGGAGCTGTTTTTT. Drawing the rest from reference TRBV5-1 and TRBJ2-2, the complete variable domain is KAGVTQTPRYLIKTRGQQVTLSCSPISGHRSVSWYQQTPGQGLQFLFEYFSETQRNKGNFPGRFSGRQFSNSRSEMNVSTLELGDSALYLCVSSNTGELFFGEGSRLTVL.

The chain recombines TRBV7-2 with TRBJ1-2; D is undetermined. Germline values: CDR1 SGHTA, CDR2 FQGNSA. The CDR3 runs 14 residues. Deletions cut 5 bases from V and 3 bases from J, with 13 bases between. The CDR3, as DNA: TGTGCCAGCAGCCTGACCCAAGCGTACTATGGCTACACCTTC. The encoded protein is CASSLTQAYYGYTF.

The V gene is TRBV9, the J gene TRBJ1-4; TRBD1 is a possible D gene (6 bases). Germline CDR1 is SGDLS and CDR2 is YYNGEE. CDR3 length: 16 amino acids. The V end lost 0 bases, the J end lost 10 bases, and 19 bases lay between the germline ends. CDR3 region: CASSVGQVAANGKLFF. Written as DNA, the CDR3 is TGTGCCAGCAGCGTAGGACAGGTTGCAGCTAACGGAAAACTGTTTTTT.

This clonotype was detected many times. This chain links TRBV5-1 with TRBJ2-7; 10 bases match TRBD1. The CDR3 spans 14 residues. Unmatched junction bases numbered 7, after V lost 5 bases and J lost 5 bases. The germline gives CDR1 SGHRS, CDR2 YFSETQ. The CDR3 loop reads CASRPTGGSDEQYF. CDR3 DNA sequence: TGCGCCAGCAGACCGACAGGGGGCTCGGACGAGCAGTACTTC.

This clonotype was seen at least ten times. The V call is TRBV6-4, the J call TRBJ2-2; tentatively, D is TRBD1 or TRBD2 (5 bases each). V shed 2 bases and J shed 5 bases, with 9 bases lying between them. From germline, CDR1 is MRHNA and CDR2 SNTAGT. The CDR3 covers 14 residues. The CDR3: CASSDRGETGELFF. DNA for the CDR3: TGTGCCAGCAGTGACAGGGGAGAGACCGGGGAGCTGTTTTTT.

This clonotype was seen many times. CDR3 coding DNA: TGTGCCAGCAGCCCAAACTTTGGTAGCTACGAGCAGTACTTC. Encoded protein: CASSPNFGSYEQYF. The chain employs TRBV7-9 and TRBJ2-7; D not resolved. Germline V gene sequence: CDR1 SEHNR, CDR2 FQNEAQ (reference sequence). The CDR3 covers 14 residues. The V end lost 5 bases, the J end lost 3 bases, and 14 bases lay between the germline ends.

This clonotype was picked up one time. A read error may explain this, as a much larger clone is one base away. This sequence joins TRBV5-1 and TRBJ2-5, with 8 bases fitting TRBD2. CDR1 SGHRS and CDR2 YFSETQ come from the germline V gene. This CDR3 is 15 amino acids long. The CDR3 nucleotides are TGCGCCAGCAGCTTTGTGGGACTAGGCCAAGAGATCCAGTACTTC. Its translation: CASSFVGLGQEIQYF.

The genes are TRBV20-1 and TRBJ1-5; D is undetermined. Germline assignment: CDR1 DFQATT and CDR2 SNEGSKA (reference sequence). The CDR3 is 13 residues long. The V gene lost 6 bases and the J gene lost 4 bases, with 13 bases spanning the gap. The CDR3 DNA is TGCAGTGCCAGCACTATCTCAAATCAGCCCCAGCATTTT. It codes for CSASTISNQPQHF.

As for this clonotype: The missing conserved phenylalanine or tryptophan at the end of this CDR3 makes a read error likely. The J gene is TRBJ2-3, the V gene TRBV29-1; D gene unclear. Germline CDR1 SQVTM, CDR2 ANQGSEA. The germline V and J ends were trimmed by 4 bases and 3 bases, with 11 bases remaining between them. The CDR3 has 13 residues. The DNA of the CDR3 is TGCAGCGTTGTCCAAAGGATAACAGATACGCAGTATCTT. Its protein product is CSVVQRITDTQYL.

Note on this clonotype: Since the CDR3 does not end with the conserved phenylalanine or tryptophan, this likely comes from a read error. The V call is TRBV7-2, the J call TRBJ1-1; the D is unclear. The CDR3 has 14 amino acids. Germline V gene sequence: CDR1 SGHTA, CDR2 FQGNSA. The CDR3 DNA reads as TGTGCCAGCGGCTTAGGACGGATGAACACTGAAGCTTTCCTT. Amino acids: CASGLGRMNTEAFL.

This clonotype was recorded at least ten times. The rearrangement uses TRBV7-9 and TRBJ1-1; TRBD1 is a possible D gene (5 bases). Germline CDR1 reads SEHNR; CDR2 reads FQNEAQ (reference sequence). CDR3 size: 13 residues. V lost 3 bases and J lost 4, with 9 bases in between. Here the CDR3 reads CASSFGGVTEAFF. As DNA, the CDR3 is TGTGCCAGCAGCTTCGGGGGAGTCACTGAAGCTTTCTTT.

In this sample, this clonotype turned up many times. The CDR3 protein is CSVGTWNNEKLFF. DNA of the CDR3: TGCAGTGTGGGGACGTGGAATAATGAAAAACTGTTTTTT. This chain links TRBV20-1 with TRBJ1-4; the D gene is possibly TRBD1 (5 bases). Germline lookup yields CDR1 DFQATT and CDR2 SNEGSKA (reference sequence). This CDR3 has 13 residues. V shed 7 bases and J shed 4 bases, with 13 bases lying between them.

Comments on this clonotype: A single base separates this from a much larger clone, so it may be a read error. The chain combines TRBV20-1 with TRBJ2-1; D might be TRBD2 (5 bases). The CDR3 is 15 residues long. V was pared by 2 bases and J by 6 bases, with 17 bases between. Germline V lookup: CDR1 DFQATT, CDR2 SNEGSKA (reference sequence). CDR3 loop: CSARRRADHCNEQFF. CDR3 DNA sequence: TGCAGTGCTAGACGGCGAGCGGACCACTGCAATGAGCAGTTCTTC.

This clonotype was recorded at least ten times. The gene calls are TRBV6-5 and TRBJ2-1; TRBD1 matches 8 bases. Looked up from germline, CDR1 is MNHEY and CDR2 is SVGAGI. V lost 4 bases and J lost 4; bases outside the gene matches: 6. The CDR3 contains 15 residues. CDR3 amino acids: CASSSTGQEYNEQFF. The CDR3 DNA reads as TGTGCCAGCAGTTCCACGGGACAGGAGTACAATGAGCAGTTCTTC.

This clonotype was detected many times. The chain joins TRBV7-3 to TRBJ1-1; D is unclear. Trimming stripped 1 base from V and 4 bases from J, with 7 bases between. This CDR3 comprises 13 residues. CDR1 and CDR2 from the germline V gene are SGHTA and FQGTGA. CDR3 amino acids: CASSLMGGTEAFF. The CDR3 DNA sequence: TGTGCCAGCAGCTTAATGGGTGGCACTGAAGCTTTCTTT. Using reference TRBV7-3 and TRBJ1-1 for the parts outside the CDR3, the full variable domain is GAGVSQTPSNKVTEKGKYVELRCDPISGHTALYWYRQSLGQGPEFLIYFQGTGAADDSGLPNDRFFAVRPEGSVSTLKIQRTERGDSAVYLCASSLMGGTEAFFGQGTRLTVV.

As to this clonotype: One junction end does not reproduce the germline sequence, and a read error may be involved. The chain employs TRBV7-8 and TRBJ1-5; no definite D call. The CDR3 runs 15 residues. Germline values: CDR1 SGHVS, CDR2 FQNEAQ. The CDR3 loop reads CAGSLELRCNQPQHF. The DNA of the CDR3 is TGTGCCGGCAGCTTAGAGTTGAGGTGCAATCAGCCCCAGCATTTT.

The chain joins TRBV3-1 to TRBJ2-7; no firm D call. The CDR3 has 15 residues. The V end was cut by 1 base, the J end by 0 bases, with 10 bases between. Germline V gene sequence: CDR1 LGHDT, CDR2 YNNKEL (reference sequence). CDR3 loop: CASSQGIGSSYEQYF. In DNA form, the CDR3 reads TGTGCCAGCAGCCAAGGTATTGGGTCCTCCTACGAGCAGTACTTC.

This clonotype was seen ten or more times. This rearrangement joins TRBV20-1 to TRBJ2-7, with D perhaps assigned TRBD1 or TRBD2 (5 bases each). Trimming cost V 6 bases and J 1 base, with 19 bases left between them. The germline V gene encodes CDR1 DFQATT and CDR2 SNEGSKA (reference sequence). CDR3 length: 15 amino acids. Written as DNA, the CDR3 is TGCAGTGCCCCCCAAGAGGGGCGCGGATCCTACGAGCAGTACTTC. Translating it yields CSAPQEGRGSYEQYF.

The chain couples TRBV6-4 to TRBJ1-5; no reliable D call. The CDR3 extends over 13 amino acids. Germline-derived CDR1 and CDR2 are MRHNA and SNTAGT. Trimming took off 5 bases at V and 5 bases at J, with 10 bases between the two ends. CDR3 loop: CASSIGRYQPQHF. The CDR3 nucleotides are TGTGCCAGCAGTATTGGCAGGTATCAGCCCCAGCATTTT.

The chain employs TRBV29-1 and TRBJ2-7; 8 bases fit TRBD2. The CDR3 length is 11 residues. After removal of 8 bases from V and 4 bases from J, the junction contained 4 bases not matched to a gene. Germline V gene lookup returns CDR1 SQVTM and CDR2 ANQGSEA. The CDR3 coding sequence is TGCAGCCCGGGACTAGGGTACGAGCAGTACTTC. This encodes CSPGLGYEQYF.